A selection of T cell receptor beta chains follows, all from one sample in a study of breast tumors, draining lymph nodes, adjacent tissues. TCRdb re-called the multiplex PCR reads with MiXCR, one entry per CDR3 protein. The data contain approximately 88,000 distinct CDR3 sequences, more than 25% of them singletons. Input material: axillary lymph node tissue. These receptors originate from a female donor with breast cancer. Some clones in this sample may be carry-over from other donors' samples. CDR3s include the opening cysteine and the closing phenylalanine or tryptophan. D genes are given only for firm matches. A row's size may be missing; if present it is once, few, many or a size class.

abundance	d_gene	j_gene	v_gene	CDR3aa	CDR3nt
many	-	TRBJ2-7	TRBV7-9	CATGQTPYEQYF	TGTGCCACAGGACAGACCCCCTACGAGCAGTACTTC
many	-	TRBJ2-7	TRBV4-1	CASSQVAGSSYEQYF	TGCGCCAGCAGCCAAGTCGCGGGAAGCTCCTACGAGCAGTACTTC
-	TRBD2	TRBJ2-1	TRBV20-1	CSAEPGLAIAEQFF	TGCAGTGCTGAACCAGGACTAGCCATAGCTGAGCAGTTCTTC
medium-sized	TRBD2	TRBJ2-7	TRBV20-1	CSARGGTSGPYEQYF	TGCAGTGCTAGAGGAGGGACTAGCGGTCCCTACGAGCAGTACTTC
many	-	TRBJ1-2	TRBV6-5	CASSYLRDIYGYTF	TGTGCCAGCAGTTACCTCCGGGACATCTATGGCTACACCTTC
many	TRBD2	TRBJ2-1	TRBV19	CASSMGGLAGRRNEQFF	TGTGCCAGTAGTATGGGGGGACTAGCGGGACGCCGGAATGAGCAGTTCTTC
many	-	TRBJ1-4	TRBV12-3/TRBV12-4	CASKSATNEKLFF	TGTGCCAGCAAATCCGCAACTAATGAAAAACTGTTTTTT
-	TRBD1	TRBJ2-3	TRBV29-1	CSSGQGVADTQYF	TGCAGTTCGGGACAGGGTGTCGCAGATACGCAGTATTTT
many	-	TRBJ2-4	TRBV7-2	CASSSRSPTGTKNIQYF	TGTGCCAGCAGTTCGCGTTCACCCACAGGGACCAAAAACATTCAGTACTTC
few	-	TRBJ1-1	TRBV20-1	CSASGGHTEAFF	TGCAGTGCCAGCGGGGGGCATACTGAAGCTTTCTTT
many	TRBD1	TRBJ1-6	TRBV5-6	CASSFLEAGTGASSYNSPLHF	TGTGCCAGCAGCTTCTTGGAAGCCGGTACAGGGGCGAGCTCCTATAATTCACCCCTCCACTTT
once	TRBD2	TRBJ2-7	TRBV29-1	CSLVAGPSYEQYF	TGCAGCTTAGTAGCGGGACCATCCTACGAGCAGTACTTC
many	-	TRBJ2-5	TRBV7-3	CASSSGLGMETQYF	TGTGCCAGCAGCTCTGGCCTCGGTATGGAGACCCAGTACTTC
-	-	TRBJ1-1	TRBV6-1	CASTENTEAFF	TGTGCCAGCACGGAGAACACTGAAGCTTTCTTT
many	-	TRBJ1-3	TRBV10-2	CASSGGRGSSGNTIYF	TGCGCCAGCAGTGGAGGAAGGGGGAGCTCTGGAAACACCATATATTTT
many	-	TRBJ1-3	TRBV29-1	CSVSWTQTESYF	TGCAGCGTTTCGTGGACTCAAACCGAGTCATATTTT
many	TRBD2	TRBJ2-3	TRBV3-1	CASSEEWTSIFTDTQYF	TGTGCCAGCAGCGAAGAGTGGACTAGCATCTTCACAGATACGCAGTATTTT